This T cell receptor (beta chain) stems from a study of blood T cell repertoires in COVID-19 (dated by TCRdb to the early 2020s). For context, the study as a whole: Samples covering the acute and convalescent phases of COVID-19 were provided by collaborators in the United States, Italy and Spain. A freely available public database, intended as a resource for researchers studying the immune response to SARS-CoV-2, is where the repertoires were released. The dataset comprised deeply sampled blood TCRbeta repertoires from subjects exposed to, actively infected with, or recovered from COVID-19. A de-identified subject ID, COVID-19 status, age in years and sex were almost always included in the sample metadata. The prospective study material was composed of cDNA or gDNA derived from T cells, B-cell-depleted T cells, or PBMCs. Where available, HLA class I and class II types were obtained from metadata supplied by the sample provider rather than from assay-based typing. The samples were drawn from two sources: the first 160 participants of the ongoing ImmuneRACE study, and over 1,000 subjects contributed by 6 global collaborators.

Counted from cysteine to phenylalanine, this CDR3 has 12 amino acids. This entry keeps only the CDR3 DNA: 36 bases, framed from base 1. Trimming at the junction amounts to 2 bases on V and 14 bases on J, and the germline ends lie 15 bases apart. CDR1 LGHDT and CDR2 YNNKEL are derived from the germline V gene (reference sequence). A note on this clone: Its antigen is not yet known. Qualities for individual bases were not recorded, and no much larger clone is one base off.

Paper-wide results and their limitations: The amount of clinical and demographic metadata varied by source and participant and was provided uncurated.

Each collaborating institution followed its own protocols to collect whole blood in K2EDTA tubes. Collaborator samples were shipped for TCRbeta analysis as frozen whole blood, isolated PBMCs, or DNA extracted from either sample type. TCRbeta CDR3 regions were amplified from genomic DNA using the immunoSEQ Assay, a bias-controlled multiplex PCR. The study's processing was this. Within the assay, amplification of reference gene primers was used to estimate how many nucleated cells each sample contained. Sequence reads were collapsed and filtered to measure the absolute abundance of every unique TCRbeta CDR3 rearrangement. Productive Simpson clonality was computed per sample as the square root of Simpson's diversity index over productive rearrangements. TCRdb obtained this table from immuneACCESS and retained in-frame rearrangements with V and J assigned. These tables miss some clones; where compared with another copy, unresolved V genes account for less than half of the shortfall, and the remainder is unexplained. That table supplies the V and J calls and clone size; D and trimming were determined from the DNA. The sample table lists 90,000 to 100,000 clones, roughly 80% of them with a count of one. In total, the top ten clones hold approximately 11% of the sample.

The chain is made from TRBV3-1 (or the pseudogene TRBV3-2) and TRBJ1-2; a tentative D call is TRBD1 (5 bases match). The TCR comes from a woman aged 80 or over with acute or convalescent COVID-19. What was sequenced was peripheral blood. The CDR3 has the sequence CASSQSAGRLTF. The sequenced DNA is TGTGCCAGCAGCCAATCAGCGGGACGGCTAACCTTC.